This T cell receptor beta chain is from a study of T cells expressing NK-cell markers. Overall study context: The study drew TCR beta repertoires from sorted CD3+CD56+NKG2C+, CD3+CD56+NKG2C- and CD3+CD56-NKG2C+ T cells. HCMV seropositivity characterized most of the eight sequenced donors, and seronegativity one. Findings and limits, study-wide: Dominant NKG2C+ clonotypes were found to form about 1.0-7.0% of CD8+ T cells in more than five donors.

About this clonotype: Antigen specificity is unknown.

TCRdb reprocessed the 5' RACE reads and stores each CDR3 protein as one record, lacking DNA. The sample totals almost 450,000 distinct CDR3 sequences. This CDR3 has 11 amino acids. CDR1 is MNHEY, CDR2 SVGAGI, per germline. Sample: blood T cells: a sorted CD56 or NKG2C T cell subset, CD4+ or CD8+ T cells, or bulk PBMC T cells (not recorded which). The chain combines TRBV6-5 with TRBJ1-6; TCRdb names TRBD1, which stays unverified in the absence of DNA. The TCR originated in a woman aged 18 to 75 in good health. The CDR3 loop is CASSGGGTLHF.